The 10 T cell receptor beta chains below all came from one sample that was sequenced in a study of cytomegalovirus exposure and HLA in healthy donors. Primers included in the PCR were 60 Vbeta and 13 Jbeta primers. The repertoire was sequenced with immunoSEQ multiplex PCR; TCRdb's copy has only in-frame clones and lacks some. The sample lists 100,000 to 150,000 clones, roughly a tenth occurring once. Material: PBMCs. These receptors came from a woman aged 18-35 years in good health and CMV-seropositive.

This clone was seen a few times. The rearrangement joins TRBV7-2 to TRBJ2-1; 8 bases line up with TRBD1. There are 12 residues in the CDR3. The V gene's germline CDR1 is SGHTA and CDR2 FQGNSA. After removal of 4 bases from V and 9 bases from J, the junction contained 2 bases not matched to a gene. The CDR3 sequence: CASSYGTGEQFF. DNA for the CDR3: TGTGCCAGCAGCTATGGGACAGGTGAGCAGTTCTTC.

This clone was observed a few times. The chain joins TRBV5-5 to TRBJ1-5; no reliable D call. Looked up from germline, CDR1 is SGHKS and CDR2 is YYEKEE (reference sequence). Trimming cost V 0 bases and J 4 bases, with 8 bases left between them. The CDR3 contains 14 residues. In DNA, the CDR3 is TGTGCCAGCAGCTTGGAACCCAGAAATCAGCCCCAGCATTTT. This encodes CASSLEPRNQPQHF.

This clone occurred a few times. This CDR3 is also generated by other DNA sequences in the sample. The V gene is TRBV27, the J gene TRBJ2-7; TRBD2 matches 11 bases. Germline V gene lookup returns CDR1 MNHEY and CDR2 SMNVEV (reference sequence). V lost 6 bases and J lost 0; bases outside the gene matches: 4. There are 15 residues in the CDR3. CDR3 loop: CASSPGTSGSYEQYF. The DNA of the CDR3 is TGTGCCAGCAGCCCAGGGACTAGCGGCTCCTACGAGCAGTACTTC.

The CDR3 nucleotides read TGCGCCAGCAGCTCGGGTTCACTAGCGGGAGCCCACGAGCAGTACTTC. It specifies CASSSGSLAGAHEQYF. This chain joins TRBV5-1 and TRBJ2-7; 11 positions match TRBD2. The CDR3 runs 16 residues. Germline V lookup: CDR1 SGHRS, CDR2 YFSETQ. The ends lost 3 bases at V and 5 bases at J; junction bases unmatched: 10.

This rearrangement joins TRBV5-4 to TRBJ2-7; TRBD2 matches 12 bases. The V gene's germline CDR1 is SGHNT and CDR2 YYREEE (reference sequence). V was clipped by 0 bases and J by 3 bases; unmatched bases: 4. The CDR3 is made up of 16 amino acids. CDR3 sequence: CASSLGGTSGLYEQYF. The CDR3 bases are TGTGCCAGCAGCTTGGGGGGGACTAGCGGGCTCTACGAGCAGTACTTC.

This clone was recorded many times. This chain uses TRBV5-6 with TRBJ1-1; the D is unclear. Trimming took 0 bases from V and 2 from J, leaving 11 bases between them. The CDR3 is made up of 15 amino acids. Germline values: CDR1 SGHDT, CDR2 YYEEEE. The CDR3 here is CASSLVQPYNTEAFF. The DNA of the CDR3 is TGTGCCAGCAGCTTGGTACAGCCTTATAACACTGAAGCTTTCTTT.

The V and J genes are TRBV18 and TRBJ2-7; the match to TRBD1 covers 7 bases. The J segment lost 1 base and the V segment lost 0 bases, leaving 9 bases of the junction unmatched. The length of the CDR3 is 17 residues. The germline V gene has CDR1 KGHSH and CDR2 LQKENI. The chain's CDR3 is CASSPPTLGQESYEQYF. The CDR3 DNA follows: TGTGCCAGCTCACCACCAACCCTAGGACAGGAATCCTACGAGCAGTACTTC.

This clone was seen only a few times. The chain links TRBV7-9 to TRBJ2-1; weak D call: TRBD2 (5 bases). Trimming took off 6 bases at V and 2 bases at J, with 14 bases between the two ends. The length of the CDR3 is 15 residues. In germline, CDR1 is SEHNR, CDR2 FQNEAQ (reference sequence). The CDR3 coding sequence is TGTGCCAGCAGAGGTAGCGCCGAGACCTACAATGAGCAGTTCTTC. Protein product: CASRGSAETYNEQFF. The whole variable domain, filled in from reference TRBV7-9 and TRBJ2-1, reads DTGVSQNPRHKITKRGQNVTFRCDPISEHNRLYWYRQTLGQGPEFLTYFQNEAQLEKSRLLSDRFSAERPKGSFSTLEIQRTEQGDSAMYLCASRGSAETYNEQFFGPGTRLTVL.

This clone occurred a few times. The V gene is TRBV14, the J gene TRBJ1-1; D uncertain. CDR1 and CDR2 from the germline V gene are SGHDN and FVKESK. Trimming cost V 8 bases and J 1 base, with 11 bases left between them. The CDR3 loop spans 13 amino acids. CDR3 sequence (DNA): TGTGCCAGCGGAATAGCAGCGAACACTGAAGCTTTCTTT. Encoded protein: CASGIAANTEAFF.

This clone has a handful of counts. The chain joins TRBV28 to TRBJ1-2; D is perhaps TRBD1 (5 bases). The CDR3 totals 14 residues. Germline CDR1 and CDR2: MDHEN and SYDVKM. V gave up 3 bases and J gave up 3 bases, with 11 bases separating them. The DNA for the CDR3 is TGTGCCAGCAGTTTGGGGGGAGCCTACTATGGCTACACCTTC. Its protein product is CASSLGGAYYGYTF.